A selection of T cell receptor beta chains follows, all from one sample in a study of blood T cells in healthy people across ages. TCRdb re-derived calls from the 5' RACE reads in MiXCR, one entry per CDR3 protein. The sample shows over 750,000 distinct CDR3 sequences, roughly 25% of them seen only once. These data are also associated with another study on T cells of mothers and their children.

Sequenced: blood. These receptors were obtained from a boy younger than 18 in good health. Both conserved end residues are part of each CDR3. The listing skips clone size in some rows; elsewhere it reads once, few, many or a size class.

v_call	clone_size	j_call	cdr3_aa
TRBV6-1	.	TRBJ2-7	CASSGGATWQEQYF
TRBV20-1	.	TRBJ2-5	CSATGDVQETQYF
TRBV6-2/TRBV6-3	few	TRBJ2-1	CASSSFFSYNEQFF
TRBV7-3	few	TRBJ2-1	CASSLKAEAEQFF
TRBV7-9	.	TRBJ2-4	CASSSPRSVAKNILYF
TRBV12-3/TRBV12-4	few	.	CASSSEDRYEQYF
TRBV7-9	few	TRBJ2-7	CASSFAPGTASYEQYF
TRBV7-2	.	TRBJ2-7	CASSLNWRDRPEVQYF
TRBV27	.	TRBJ2-3	CASSSPGHRTDTQYF
TRBV7-9	few	TRBJ2-1	CATGTSQQDEQFF
TRBV11-2	few	TRBJ1-1	CASSLVVVGMNTEAFF
TRBV14	few	TRBJ2-7	CASSRSGTGRYEQYF
TRBV4-3	.	TRBJ1-1	CASSQGGFPEAFF
TRBV10-3	.	TRBJ2-5	CAIKPSSGETQYF
TRBV27	.	TRBJ2-7	CASSPSSGGTNEQYF
TRBV7-2	.	TRBJ2-3	CASSPGTSGGYNRDTQYF
TRBV7-2	few	.	CASSKGYFNPYEQYF
TRBV7-3	.	TRBJ1-6	CASSSGTPNSPLHF
TRBV9	few	.	CASSGGPGGYEQYF
TRBV7-2	.	TRBJ1-2	CASWRTGEDGYTF
TRBV4-1	few	TRBJ2-5	CASSQAGGWDQETQYF
TRBV29-1	few	TRBJ2-7	CSARTGAGEQYF
TRBV19	.	TRBJ1-5	CASSTPPGVEQPQHF
TRBV20-1	few	TRBJ2-7	CSARDEGDTYEQYF
TRBV7-9	.	TRBJ1-2	CASTQIESYYGYTF
TRBV20-1	.	TRBJ2-5	CSALPGTSAIQETQYF
TRBV29-1	.	TRBJ1-2	CSVEPIDGENYGHTF
TRBV7-6	.	TRBJ2-6	CASSSTSGTGANVLTF
TRBV24-1	few	TRBJ2-5	CATSDLRQGTLAAEETQYF
TRBV18	.	TRBJ2-1	CASSPGQGGEQFF
TRBV20-1	.	TRBJ2-7	CSARSESGPYEQYF
TRBV18	.	TRBJ2-5	CASSPPVVQVQETQYF
TRBV4-2	.	TRBJ1-4	CASSQDHYRGGEKLFF
TRBV6-6	few	TRBJ1-4	CASSYSRGANEKLFF
TRBV11-1	.	TRBJ2-7	CASSLPGEQYF
TRBV5-1	.	.	CASSYAGFDNEQFF
TRBV9	.	TRBJ2-1	CASTIDGNYNEQFF
TRBV6-5	.	TRBJ2-1	CAKSGTSSYNEQFF
TRBV9	few	TRBJ1-2	CASSAGDRGNYGYTF
TRBV13	.	TRBJ2-7	CASSLGVSEGLEQYF
TRBV4-3	few	TRBJ2-6	CASSQKPGLATDSGANVLTF
TRBV4-3	few	TRBJ2-4	CASSPGTEGNIQYF
TRBV20-1	.	.	CSARPSGNEQFF
TRBV6-5	.	TRBJ2-2	CASSSIAQVRTGELFF
TRBV27	.	TRBJ1-1	CASSPGQGENTEAFF
TRBV20-1	.	TRBJ1-1	CSAREGGTLITEAFF
TRBV6-5	few	TRBJ1-3	CASKKPGIGNTIYF